The 4 T cell receptor beta chains below were found in one sample sequenced in a study of blood T cells in healthy people across ages. It was with a sample-barcoded 5' primer and a J-beta primer mix that a second PCR of roughly 7 to 12 cycles was run. Via MiXCR, TCRdb re-called the 5' RACE reads, giving one row per CDR3 protein. The data contain hundreds of thousands of distinct CDR3 sequences, about 30% of them seen just once; the ten biggest clones take up 15% to 17%. Sequences were obtained from blood. The receptors stem from an elderly woman in good health.

With respect to this clonotype: With a much larger clone just one base away, this may be a read error. The CDR3: CASSQAGGGYKQFF. For the CDR3, the DNA is TGTGCCAGCAGCCAAGCGGGGGGCGGCTATAAGCAGTTCTTC. This chain joins TRBV3-1 and TRBJ2-1; the D gene is possibly TRBD2 (7 bases). Germline V gene lookup returns CDR1 LGHDT and CDR2 YNNKEL (reference sequence). Trimming took 1 base from V and 11 from J, leaving 15 bases between them. CDR3 length: 14 amino acids.

This chain joins TRBV7-2 and TRBJ1-2; D may be TRBD1 (6 bases). This CDR3 comprises 17 residues. V was clipped by 1 base and J by 7 bases, with 22 bases between them. From germline, CDR1 is SGHTA and CDR2 FQGNSA. The chain's CDR3 is CASSLVLGGAIRGGYTF. In DNA, the CDR3 is TGTGCCAGCAGCTTAGTTTTGGGGGGGGCGATAAGGGGTGGCTACACCTTC.

This clonotype was counted ten times or more. The V call is TRBV6-1, the J call TRBJ2-7, with D perhaps being TRBD1 or TRBD2 (5 bases each). Trimming removed 2 bases from V and 2 bases from J, with 13 bases in between. The CDR3 loop spans 15 amino acids. CDR1 is MNHNS, CDR2 SASEGT, per germline. DNA for the CDR3: TGTGCCAGCAGTGAAACCGGGACGGTAACCTACGAGCAGTACTTC. It codes for CASSETGTVTYEQYF.

In its sample, this clonotype was seen once. A much more abundant neighbour one base away suggests this may be a read error. The chain has TRBV7-9 and TRBJ2-3, with TRBD1 matching over 7 bases. Germline CDR1 SEHNR, CDR2 FQNEAQ (reference sequence). The junction had 5 bases not matched to a gene; V was cut back by 11 bases and J by 3 bases. The CDR3 has 12 amino acids. CDR3 loop: CARGQRTDTQYF. The CDR3 bases are TGTGCCCGGGGACAGAGAACAGATACGCAGTATTTT.